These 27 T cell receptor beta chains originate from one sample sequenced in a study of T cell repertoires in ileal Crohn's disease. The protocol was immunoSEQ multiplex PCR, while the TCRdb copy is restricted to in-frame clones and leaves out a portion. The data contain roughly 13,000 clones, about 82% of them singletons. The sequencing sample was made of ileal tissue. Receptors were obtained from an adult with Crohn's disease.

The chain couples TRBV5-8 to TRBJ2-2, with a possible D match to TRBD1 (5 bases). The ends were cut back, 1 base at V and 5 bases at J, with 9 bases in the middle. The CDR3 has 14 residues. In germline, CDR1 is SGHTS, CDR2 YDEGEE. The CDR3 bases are TGTGCCAGCAGCTTGATGAAGGGGACCGGGGAGCTGTTTTTT. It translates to CASSLMKGTGELFF.

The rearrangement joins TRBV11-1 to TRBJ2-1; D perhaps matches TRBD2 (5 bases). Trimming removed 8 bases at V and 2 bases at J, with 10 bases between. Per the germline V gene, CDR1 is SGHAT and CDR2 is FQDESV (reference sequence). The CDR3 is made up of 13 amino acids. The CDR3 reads CASGVGAYNEQFF. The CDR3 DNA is TGTGCCAGCGGGGTGGGAGCCTACAATGAGCAGTTCTTC.

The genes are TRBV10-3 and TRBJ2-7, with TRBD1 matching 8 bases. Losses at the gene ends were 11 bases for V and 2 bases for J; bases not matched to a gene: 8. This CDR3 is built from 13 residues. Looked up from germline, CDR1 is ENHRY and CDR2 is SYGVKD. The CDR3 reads CAAGQGGTYEQYF. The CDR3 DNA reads TGTGCCGCTGGACAGGGTGGGACCTACGAGCAGTACTTC.

CDR3 in DNA: TGTGCCAGCAGTGCCTTTTTTACTGAAGCTTTCTTT. Amino acids: CASSAFFTEAFF. J is TRBJ1-1 and V is TRBV6-1; D remains unclear. Germline CDR1 reads MNHNS; CDR2 reads SASEGT. Trimming pared 4 bases from V and 5 bases from J, leaving 8 bases between. This CDR3 is 12 amino acids long.

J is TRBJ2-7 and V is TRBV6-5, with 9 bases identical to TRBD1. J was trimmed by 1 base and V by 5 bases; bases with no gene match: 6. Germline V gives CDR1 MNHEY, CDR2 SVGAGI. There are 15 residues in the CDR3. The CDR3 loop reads CASSPSGQGSYEQYF. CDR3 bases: TGTGCCAGCAGTCCATCGGGACAGGGATCCTACGAGCAGTACTTC.

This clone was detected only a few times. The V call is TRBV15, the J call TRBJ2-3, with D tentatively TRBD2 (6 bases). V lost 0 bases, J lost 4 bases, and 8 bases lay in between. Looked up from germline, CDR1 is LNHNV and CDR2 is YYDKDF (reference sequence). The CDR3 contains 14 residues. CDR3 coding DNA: TGTGCCACCAGCAGAGATCGGGGGTCAGATACGCAGTATTTT. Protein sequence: CATSRDRGSDTQYF.

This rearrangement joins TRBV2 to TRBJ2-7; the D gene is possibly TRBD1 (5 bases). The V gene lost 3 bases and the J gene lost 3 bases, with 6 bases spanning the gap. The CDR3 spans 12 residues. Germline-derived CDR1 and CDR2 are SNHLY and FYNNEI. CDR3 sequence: CASSDRVYEQYF. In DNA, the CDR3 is TGTGCCAGCAGTGACAGGGTCTACGAGCAGTACTTC.

CDR3 in DNA: TGTGCCTGGAGTGTAGACAGGGCTGATGGCTACACCTTC. Translation gives CAWSVDRADGYTF. This chain connects TRBV30 to TRBJ1-2; 7 bases map to TRBD1. After removal of 0 bases from V and 6 bases from J, the junction contained 4 bases not matched to a gene. There are 13 residues in the CDR3. Germline loops: CDR1 GTSNPN, CDR2 SVGIG (reference sequence).

CDR3 nucleotides: TGTGCCAGCAGTCGGGACAGGGGGCAACTTAACGAGCAGTACTTC. Translation gives CASSRDRGQLNEQYF. The chain is built from TRBV2 and TRBJ2-7, with 12 bases aligning to TRBD1. The CDR3 covers 15 residues. Germline V gene lookup returns CDR1 SNHLY and CDR2 FYNNEI. Losses at the gene ends were 5 bases for V and 5 bases for J; bases not matched to a gene: 7.

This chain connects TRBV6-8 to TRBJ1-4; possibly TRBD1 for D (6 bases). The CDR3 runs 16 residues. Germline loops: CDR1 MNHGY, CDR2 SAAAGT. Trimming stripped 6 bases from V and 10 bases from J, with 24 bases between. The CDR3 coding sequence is TGTGCCAGCAGGGACGGCCACAGGGAATCTCGAGGAAAACTGTTTTTT. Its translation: CASRDGHRESRGKLFF.

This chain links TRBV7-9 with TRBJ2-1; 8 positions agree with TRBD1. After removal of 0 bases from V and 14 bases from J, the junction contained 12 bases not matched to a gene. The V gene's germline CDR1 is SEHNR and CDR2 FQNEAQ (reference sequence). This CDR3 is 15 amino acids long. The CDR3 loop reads CASSLARQGWGEEFF. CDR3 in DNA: TGTGCCAGCAGCTTAGCCCGACAGGGGTGGGGGGAGGAGTTCTTC.

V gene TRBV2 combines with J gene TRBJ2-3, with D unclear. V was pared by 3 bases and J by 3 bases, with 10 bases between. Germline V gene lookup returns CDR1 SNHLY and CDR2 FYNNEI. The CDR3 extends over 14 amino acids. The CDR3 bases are TGTGCCAGCAGTGAGGCTGCATTGACAGATACGCAGTATTTT. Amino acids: CASSEAALTDTQYF.

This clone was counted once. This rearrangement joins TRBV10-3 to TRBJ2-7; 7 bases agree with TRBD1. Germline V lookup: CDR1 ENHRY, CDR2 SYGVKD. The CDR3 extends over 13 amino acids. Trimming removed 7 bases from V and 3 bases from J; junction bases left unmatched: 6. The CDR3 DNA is TGTGCCATCAATTCCGGGACAGTCTACGAGCAGTACTTC. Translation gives CAINSGTVYEQYF.

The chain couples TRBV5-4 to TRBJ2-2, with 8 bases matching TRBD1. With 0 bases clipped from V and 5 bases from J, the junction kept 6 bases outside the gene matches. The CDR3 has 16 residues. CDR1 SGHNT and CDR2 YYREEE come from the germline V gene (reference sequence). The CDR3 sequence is CASSLGRDRMTGELFF. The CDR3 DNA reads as TGTGCCAGCAGCTTGGGGCGGGACAGGATGACCGGGGAGCTGTTTTTT. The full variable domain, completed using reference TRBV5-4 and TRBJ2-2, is ETGVTQSPTHLIKTRGQQVTLRCSSQSGHNTVSWYQQALGQGPQFIFQYYREEENGRGNFPPRFSGLQFPNYSSELNVNALELDDSALYLCASSLGRDRMTGELFFGEGSRLTVL.

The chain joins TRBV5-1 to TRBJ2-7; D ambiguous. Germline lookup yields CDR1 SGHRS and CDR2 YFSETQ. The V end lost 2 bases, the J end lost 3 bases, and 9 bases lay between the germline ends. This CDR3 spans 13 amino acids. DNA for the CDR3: TGCGCCAGCAGCTTAGCCCTTGGCTACGAGCAGTACTTC. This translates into CASSLALGYEQYF.

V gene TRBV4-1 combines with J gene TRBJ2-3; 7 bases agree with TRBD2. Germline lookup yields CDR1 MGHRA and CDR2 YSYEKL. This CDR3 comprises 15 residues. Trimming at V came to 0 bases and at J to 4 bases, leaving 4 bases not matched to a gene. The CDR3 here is CASSQEGGWSDTQYF. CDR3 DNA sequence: TGCGCCAGCAGCCAAGAGGGGGGGTGGTCAGATACGCAGTATTTT.

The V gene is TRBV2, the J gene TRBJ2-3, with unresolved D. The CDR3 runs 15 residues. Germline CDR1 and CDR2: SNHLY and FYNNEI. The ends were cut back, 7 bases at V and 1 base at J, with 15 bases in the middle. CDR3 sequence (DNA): TGTGCCAGCACCCGACTTGCAGTTCGCACAGATACGCAGTATTTT. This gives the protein CASTRLAVRTDTQYF.

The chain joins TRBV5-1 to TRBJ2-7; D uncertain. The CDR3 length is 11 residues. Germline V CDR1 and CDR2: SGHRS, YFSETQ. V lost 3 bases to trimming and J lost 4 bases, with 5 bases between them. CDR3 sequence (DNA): TGCGCCAGCAGCTCACAGTACGAGCAGTACTTC. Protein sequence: CASSSQYEQYF. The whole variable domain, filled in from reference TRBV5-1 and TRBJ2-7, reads KAGVTQTPRYLIKTRGQQVTLSCSPISGHRSVSWYQQTPGQGLQFLFEYFSETQRNKGNFPGRFSGRQFSNSRSEMNVSTLELGDSALYLCASSSQYEQYFGPGTRLTVT.

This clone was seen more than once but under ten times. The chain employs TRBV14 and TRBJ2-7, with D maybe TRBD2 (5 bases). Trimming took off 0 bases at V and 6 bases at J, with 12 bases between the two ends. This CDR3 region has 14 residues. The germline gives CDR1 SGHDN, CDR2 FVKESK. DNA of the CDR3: TGTGCCAGCAGCCAAGATTCGGGGTGGCGCGAGCAGTACTTC. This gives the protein CASSQDSGWREQYF.

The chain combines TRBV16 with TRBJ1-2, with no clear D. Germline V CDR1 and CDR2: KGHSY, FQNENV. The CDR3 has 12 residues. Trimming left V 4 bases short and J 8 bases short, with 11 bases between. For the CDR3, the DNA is TGTGCCAGCAGCCCCGGGTTCGAAGGCTACACCTTC. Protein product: CASSPGFEGYTF.

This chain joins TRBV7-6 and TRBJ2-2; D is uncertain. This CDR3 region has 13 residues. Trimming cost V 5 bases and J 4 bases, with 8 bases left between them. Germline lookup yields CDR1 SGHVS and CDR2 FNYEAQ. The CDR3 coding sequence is TGTGCCAGCAGCGATCGAGGCACCGGGGAGCTGTTTTTT. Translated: CASSDRGTGELFF.

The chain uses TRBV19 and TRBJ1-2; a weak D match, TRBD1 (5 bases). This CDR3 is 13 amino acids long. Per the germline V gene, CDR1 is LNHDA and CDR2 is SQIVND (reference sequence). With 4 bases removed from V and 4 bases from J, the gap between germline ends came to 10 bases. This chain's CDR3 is CASSTGKGYGYTF. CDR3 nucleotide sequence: TGTGCCAGTAGTACAGGGAAGGGCTATGGCTACACCTTC.

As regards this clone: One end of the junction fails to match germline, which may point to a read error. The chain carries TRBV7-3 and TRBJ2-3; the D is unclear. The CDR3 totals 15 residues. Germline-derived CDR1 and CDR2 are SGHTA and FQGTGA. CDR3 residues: CASSPVSSVTNTQYF. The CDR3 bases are TGTGCCAGCAGCCCTGTTAGCAGTGTCACAAATACGCAGTATTTT.

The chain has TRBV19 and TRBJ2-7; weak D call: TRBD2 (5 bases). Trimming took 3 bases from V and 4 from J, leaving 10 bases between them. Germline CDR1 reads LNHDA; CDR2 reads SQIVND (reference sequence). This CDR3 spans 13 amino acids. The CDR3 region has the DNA TGTGCCAGTAGTATTACGGACTCGTACGAGCAGTACTTC. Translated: CASSITDSYEQYF.

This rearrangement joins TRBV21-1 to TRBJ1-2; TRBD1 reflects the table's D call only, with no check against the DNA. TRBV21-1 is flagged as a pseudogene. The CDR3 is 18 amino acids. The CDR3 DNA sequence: TGTGCCAGCAGCAAAGCGCTTTACAGGGTAATTTGGAACTATGGCTACACCTTC. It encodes CASSKALYRVIWNYGYTF.

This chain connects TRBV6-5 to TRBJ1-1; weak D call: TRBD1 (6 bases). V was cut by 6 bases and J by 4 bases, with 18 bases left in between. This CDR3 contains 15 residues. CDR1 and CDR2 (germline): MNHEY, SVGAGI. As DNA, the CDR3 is TGTGCCAGCAGCGGCGGCCGGGTAGGGGGCACTGAAGCTTTCTTT. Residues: CASSGGRVGGTEAFF.

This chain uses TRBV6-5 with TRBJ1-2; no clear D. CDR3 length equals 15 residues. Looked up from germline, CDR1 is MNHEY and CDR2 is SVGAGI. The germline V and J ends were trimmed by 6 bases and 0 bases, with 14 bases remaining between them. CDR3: CASSRQTNSNYGYTF. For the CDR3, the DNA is TGTGCCAGCAGCCGCCAGACAAATTCTAACTATGGCTACACCTTC.